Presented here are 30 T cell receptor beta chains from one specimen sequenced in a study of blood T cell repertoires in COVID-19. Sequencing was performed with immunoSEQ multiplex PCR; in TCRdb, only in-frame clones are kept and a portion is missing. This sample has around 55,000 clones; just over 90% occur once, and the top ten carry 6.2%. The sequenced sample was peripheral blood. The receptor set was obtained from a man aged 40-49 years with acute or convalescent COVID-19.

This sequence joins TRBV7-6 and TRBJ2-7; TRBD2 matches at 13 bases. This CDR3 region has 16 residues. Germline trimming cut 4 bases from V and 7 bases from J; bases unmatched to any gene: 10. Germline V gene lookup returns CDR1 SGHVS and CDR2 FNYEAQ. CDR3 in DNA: TGTGCCAGCAGCTCCTGGACTAGCGGGAGTAGTCGGGAGCAGTACTTC. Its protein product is CASSSWTSGSSREQYF. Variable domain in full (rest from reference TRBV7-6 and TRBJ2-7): GAGVSQSPRYKVTKRGQDVALRCDPISGHVSLYWYRQALGQGPEFLTYFNYEAQQDKSGLPNDRFSAERPEGSISTLTIQRTEQRDSAMYRCASSSWTSGSSREQYFGPGTRLTVT.

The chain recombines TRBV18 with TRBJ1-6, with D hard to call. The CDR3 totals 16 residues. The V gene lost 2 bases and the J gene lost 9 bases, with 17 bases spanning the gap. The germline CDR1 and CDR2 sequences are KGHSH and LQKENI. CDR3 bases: TGTGCCAGCTCACCAAACGGTCTTGGTGTGCGTTCACCCCTCCACTTT. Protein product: CASSPNGLGVRSPLHF.

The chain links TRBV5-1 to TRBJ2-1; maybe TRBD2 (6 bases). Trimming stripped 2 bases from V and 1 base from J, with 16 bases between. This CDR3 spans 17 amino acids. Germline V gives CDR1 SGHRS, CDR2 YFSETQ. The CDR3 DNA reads TGCGCCAGCAGCTTCGGATCGGCCGGGAGTTCCTACAATGAGCAGTTCTTC. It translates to CASSFGSAGSSYNEQFF.

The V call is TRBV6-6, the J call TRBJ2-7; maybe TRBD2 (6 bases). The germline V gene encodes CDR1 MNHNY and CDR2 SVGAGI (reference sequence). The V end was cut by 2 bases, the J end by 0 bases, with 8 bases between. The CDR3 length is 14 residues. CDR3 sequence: CASSYVGGSYEQYF. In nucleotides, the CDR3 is TGTGCCAGCAGTTACGTGGGGGGCTCCTACGAGCAGTACTTC.

The CDR3 DNA sequence: TGTGCCTGGATCCCGGGAGTTCGCTCCTACAATGAGCAGTTCTTC. It yields the protein CAWIPGVRSYNEQFF. V is TRBV30 and J is TRBJ2-1, with a possible D match to TRBD2 (6 bases). Germline lookup yields CDR1 GTSNPN and CDR2 SVGIG (reference sequence). The CDR3 runs to 15 residues. V shed 4 bases and J shed 0 bases, with 13 bases lying between them.

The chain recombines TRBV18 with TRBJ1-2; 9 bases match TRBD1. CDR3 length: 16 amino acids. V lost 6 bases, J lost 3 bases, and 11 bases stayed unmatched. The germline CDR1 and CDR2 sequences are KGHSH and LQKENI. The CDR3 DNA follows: TGTGCCAGCTCTCCCTTACGGGACAGGGTCCACTATGGCTACACCTTC. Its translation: CASSPLRDRVHYGYTF.

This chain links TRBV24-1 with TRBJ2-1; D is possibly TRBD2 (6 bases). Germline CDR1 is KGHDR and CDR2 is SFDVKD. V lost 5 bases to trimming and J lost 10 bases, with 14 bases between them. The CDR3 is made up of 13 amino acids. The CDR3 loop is CATSVSGRREQFF. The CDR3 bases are TGTGCCACCAGTGTATCAGGGAGGAGAGAGCAGTTCTTC.

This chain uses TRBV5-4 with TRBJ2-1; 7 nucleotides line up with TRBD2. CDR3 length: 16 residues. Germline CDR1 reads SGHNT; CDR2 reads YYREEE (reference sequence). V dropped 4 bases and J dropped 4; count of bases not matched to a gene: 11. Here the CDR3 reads CASSLPSGTKYNEQFF. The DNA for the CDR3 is TGTGCCAGCAGCCTACCATCCGGGACTAAGTACAATGAGCAGTTCTTC.

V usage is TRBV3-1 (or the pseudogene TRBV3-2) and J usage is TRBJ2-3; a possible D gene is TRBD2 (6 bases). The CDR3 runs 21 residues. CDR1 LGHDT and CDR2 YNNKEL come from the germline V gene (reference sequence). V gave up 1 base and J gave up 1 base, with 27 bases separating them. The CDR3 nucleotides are TGTGCCAGCAGCCAAGTAGAGGGGTGGCAGGGAGGATATCCGCGCACAGATACGCAGTATTTT. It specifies CASSQVEGWQGGYPRTDTQYF.

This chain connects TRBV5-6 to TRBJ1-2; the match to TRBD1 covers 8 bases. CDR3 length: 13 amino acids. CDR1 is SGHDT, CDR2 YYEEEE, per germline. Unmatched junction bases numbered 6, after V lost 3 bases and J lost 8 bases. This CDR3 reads CASSSDREKGYTF. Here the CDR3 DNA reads TGTGCCAGCAGCTCGGACAGGGAAAAAGGCTACACCTTC.

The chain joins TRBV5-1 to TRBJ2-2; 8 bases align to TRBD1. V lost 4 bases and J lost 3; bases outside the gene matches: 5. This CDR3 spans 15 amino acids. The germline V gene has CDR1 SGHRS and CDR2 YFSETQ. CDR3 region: CASSRLTGDTGELFF. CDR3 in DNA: TGCGCCAGCAGCCGTTTGACAGGGGACACCGGGGAGCTGTTTTTT. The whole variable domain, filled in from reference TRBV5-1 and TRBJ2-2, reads KAGVTQTPRYLIKTRGQQVTLSCSPISGHRSVSWYQQTPGQGLQFLFEYFSETQRNKGNFPGRFSGRQFSNSRSEMNVSTLELGDSALYLCASSRLTGDTGELFFGEGSRLTVL.

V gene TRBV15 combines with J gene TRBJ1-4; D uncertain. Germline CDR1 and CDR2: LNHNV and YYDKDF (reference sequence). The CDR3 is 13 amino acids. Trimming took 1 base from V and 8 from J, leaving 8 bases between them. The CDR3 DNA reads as TGTGCCACCAGCAGAGTTCCGGGGGAAAAACTGTTTTTT. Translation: CATSRVPGEKLFF.

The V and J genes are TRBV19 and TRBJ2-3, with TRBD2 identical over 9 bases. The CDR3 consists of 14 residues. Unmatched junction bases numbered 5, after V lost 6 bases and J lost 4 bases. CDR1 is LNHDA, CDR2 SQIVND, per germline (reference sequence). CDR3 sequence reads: CASSLLAGSDTQYF. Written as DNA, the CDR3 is TGTGCCAGTAGCTTACTAGCGGGTTCAGATACGCAGTATTTT.

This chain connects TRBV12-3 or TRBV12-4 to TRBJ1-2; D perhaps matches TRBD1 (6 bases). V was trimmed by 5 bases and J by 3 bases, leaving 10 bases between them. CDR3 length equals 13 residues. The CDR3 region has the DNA TGTGCCAGCAGTCCCAGGGGCTACTATGGCTACACCTTC. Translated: CASSPRGYYGYTF.

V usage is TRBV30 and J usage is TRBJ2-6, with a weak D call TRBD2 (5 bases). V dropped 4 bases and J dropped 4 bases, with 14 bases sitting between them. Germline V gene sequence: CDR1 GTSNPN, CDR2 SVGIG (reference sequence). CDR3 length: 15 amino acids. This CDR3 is CAWTMGSPGANVLTF. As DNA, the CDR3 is TGTGCCTGGACTATGGGGAGCCCCGGGGCCAACGTCCTGACTTTC.

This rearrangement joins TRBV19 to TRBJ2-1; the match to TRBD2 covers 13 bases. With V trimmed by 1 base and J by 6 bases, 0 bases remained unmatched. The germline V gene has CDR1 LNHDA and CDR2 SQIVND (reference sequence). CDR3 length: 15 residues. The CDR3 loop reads CASSIGTSGSNEQFF. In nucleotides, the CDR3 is TGTGCCAGTAGTATAGGGACTAGCGGGAGCAATGAGCAGTTCTTC.

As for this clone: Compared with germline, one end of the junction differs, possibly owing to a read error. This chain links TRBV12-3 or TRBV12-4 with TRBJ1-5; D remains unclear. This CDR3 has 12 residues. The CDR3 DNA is TGTGCCAGCCGTTTATCGGGTCTGTCCCAGCATTTT. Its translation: CASRLSGLSQHF.

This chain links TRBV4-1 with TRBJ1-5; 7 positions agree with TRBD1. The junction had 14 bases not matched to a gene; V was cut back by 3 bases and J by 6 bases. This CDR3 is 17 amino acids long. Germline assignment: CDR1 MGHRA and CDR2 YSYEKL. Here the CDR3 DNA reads TGCGCCAGCAGCCATAGGCAGGGGGACATCGGGGGTCAGCCCCAGCATTTT. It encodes CASSHRQGDIGGQPQHF.

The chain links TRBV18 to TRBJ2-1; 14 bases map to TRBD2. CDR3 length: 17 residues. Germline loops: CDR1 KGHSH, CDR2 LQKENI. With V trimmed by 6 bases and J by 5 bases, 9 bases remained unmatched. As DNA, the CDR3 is TGTGCCAGCTCGACTAGCGGGAGGGCCGGTGGGAACAATGAGCAGTTCTTC. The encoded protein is CASSTSGRAGGNNEQFF.

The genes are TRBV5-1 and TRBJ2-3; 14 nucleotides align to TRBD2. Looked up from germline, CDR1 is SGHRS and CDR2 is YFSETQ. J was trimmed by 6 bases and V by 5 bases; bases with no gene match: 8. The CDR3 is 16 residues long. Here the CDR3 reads CASRDPGLAGDDTQYF. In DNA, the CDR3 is TGCGCCAGCAGGGATCCGGGACTAGCGGGAGACGATACGCAGTATTTT.

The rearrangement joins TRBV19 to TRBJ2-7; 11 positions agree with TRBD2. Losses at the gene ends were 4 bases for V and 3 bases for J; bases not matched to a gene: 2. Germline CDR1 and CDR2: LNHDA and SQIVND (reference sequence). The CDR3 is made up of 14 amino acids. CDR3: CASSTSGRRYEQYF. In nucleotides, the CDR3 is TGTGCCAGTAGTACTAGCGGGAGGCGCTACGAGCAGTACTTC.

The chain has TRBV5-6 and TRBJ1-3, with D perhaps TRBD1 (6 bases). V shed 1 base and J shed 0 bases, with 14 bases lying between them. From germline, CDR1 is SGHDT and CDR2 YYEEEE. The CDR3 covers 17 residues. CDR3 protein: CASSLYPPGASGNTIYF. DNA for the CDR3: TGTGCCAGCAGCTTGTACCCTCCAGGGGCCTCTGGAAACACCATATATTTT.

CDR3 amino acids: CARGGLNTEAFF. The CDR3 nucleotides read TGTGCCAGGGGTGGGCTGAACACTGAAGCTTTCTTT. The rearrangement joins TRBV7-2 to TRBJ1-1; D call uncertain. CDR3 length: 12 amino acids. With 9 bases removed from V and 0 bases from J, the gap between germline ends came to 8 bases. Germline V CDR1 and CDR2: SGHTA, FQGNSA.

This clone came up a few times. In DNA form, the CDR3 reads TGTGCCAGCAGTTTTGGACAGGTCGGACAGCCCCAGCATTTT. It encodes CASSFGQVGQPQHF. The chain carries TRBV7-2 and TRBJ1-5; 7 bases are shared with TRBD1. The CDR3 has 14 amino acids. V gave up 6 bases and J gave up 7 bases; unmatched junction bases: 9. The V gene's germline CDR1 is SGHTA and CDR2 FQGNSA.

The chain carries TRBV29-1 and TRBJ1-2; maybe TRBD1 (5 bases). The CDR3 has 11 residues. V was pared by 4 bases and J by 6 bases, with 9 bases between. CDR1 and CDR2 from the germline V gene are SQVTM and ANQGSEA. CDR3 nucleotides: TGCAGCGTTGCGGGAGGGGATGGCTACACCTTC. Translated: CSVAGGDGYTF.

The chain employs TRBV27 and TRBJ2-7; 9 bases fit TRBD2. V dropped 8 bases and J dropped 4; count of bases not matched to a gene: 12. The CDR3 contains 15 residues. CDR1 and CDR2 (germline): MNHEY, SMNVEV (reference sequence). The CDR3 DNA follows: TGTGCCAGCTCCCTTGGCGGGAGGGGAAGGTACGAGCAGTACTTC. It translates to CASSLGGRGRYEQYF.

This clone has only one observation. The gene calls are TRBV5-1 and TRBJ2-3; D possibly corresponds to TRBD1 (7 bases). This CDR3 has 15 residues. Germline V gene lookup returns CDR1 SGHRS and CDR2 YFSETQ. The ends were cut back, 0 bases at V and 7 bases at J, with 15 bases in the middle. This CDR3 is CASSLARGDLHTQYF. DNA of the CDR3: TGCGCCAGCAGCTTGGCCAGGGGGGATCTGCATACGCAGTATTTT.

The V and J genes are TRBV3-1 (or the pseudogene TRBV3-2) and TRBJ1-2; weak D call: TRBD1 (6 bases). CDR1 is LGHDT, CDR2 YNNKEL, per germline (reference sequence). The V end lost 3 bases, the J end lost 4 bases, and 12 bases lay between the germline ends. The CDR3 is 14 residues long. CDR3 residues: CASSHATGLYGYTF. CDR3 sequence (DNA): TGTGCCAGCAGCCACGCGACAGGACTCTATGGCTACACCTTC.

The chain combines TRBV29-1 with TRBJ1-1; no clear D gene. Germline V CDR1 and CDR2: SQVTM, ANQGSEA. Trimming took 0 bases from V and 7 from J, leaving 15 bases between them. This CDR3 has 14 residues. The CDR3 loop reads CSVEEKERPGEAFF. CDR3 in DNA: TGCAGCGTTGAAGAAAAAGAGCGGCCGGGTGAAGCTTTCTTT.

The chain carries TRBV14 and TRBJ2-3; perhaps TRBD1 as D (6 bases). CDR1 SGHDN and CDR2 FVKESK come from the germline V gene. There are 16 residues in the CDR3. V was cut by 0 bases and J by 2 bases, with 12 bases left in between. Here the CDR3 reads CASSQDLTGYTDTQYF. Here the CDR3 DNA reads TGTGCCAGCAGCCAAGATTTGACAGGCTACACAGATACGCAGTATTTT.